The 5 T cell receptor beta chains listed next were all sequenced from one sample in a study of T cells in Graves' hyperthyroidism and ophthalmopathy. Amplification of TCR beta CDR3 regions used RNA as the template. RT-PCR in the first round (using the HTBI primer set) targeted the TCR CDR3. TCRdb independently ran MiXCR on the multiplex PCR reads; one entry per CDR3 protein. The sample yields nearly 600,000 distinct CDR3 sequences, approximately 13% seen once. The material sequenced was blood. The receptors were gathered from a woman aged 25 to 39 with Graves' hyperthyroidism that later progressed to Graves' ophthalmopathy.

This clonotype has ten or more counts. The chain combines TRBV29-1 with TRBJ2-7, with 9 bases aligning to TRBD1. Germline assignment: CDR1 SQVTM and CDR2 ANQGSEA. Trimming cost V 7 bases and J 3 bases; bases outside gene matches: 4. This CDR3 is built from 12 residues. DNA for the CDR3: TGCAGCGGGGGACAGGGAGACTACGAGCAGTACTTC. It yields the protein CSGGQGDYEQYF.

This clonotype was recorded many times. The J gene is TRBJ2-7, the V gene TRBV28, with D uncertain. The CDR3 totals 12 residues. CDR1 and CDR2 (germline): MDHEN, SYDVKM. Trimming removed 1 base at V and 6 bases at J, with 7 bases between. The CDR3 loop is CASSLFFGEQYF. DNA of the CDR3: TGTGCCAGCAGTTTATTTTTCGGCGAGCAGTACTTC.

CDR3 loop: CASSLGGASGNHEQFF. The CDR3 DNA is TGCGCCAGCAGCTTGGGTGGGGCTAGCGGGAATCATGAGCAGTTCTTC. V gene TRBV5-1 combines with J gene TRBJ2-1, with 9 nucleotides matching TRBD2. V trimming: 0 bases; J trimming: 8 bases; junction bases outside the gene matches: 9. Germline-derived CDR1 and CDR2 are SGHRS and YFSETQ. This CDR3 spans 16 amino acids.

This clonotype has a count of ten or more. The DNA of the CDR3 is TGTGCCACCAGTGATGCTTCCGGGACTAGCGGGCTCACAGATACGCAGTATTTT. Amino acid sequence: CATSDASGTSGLTDTQYF. This chain uses TRBV24-1 with TRBJ2-3, with 12 bases matching TRBD2. The CDR3 contains 18 residues. Looked up from germline, CDR1 is KGHDR and CDR2 is SFDVKD. Trimming removed 3 bases from V and 2 bases from J; junction bases left unmatched: 8.

This clonotype was counted a few times. The chain joins TRBV24-1 to TRBJ2-1, with 7 positions matching TRBD1. Germline V gene data show CDR1 as KGHDR and CDR2 as SFDVKD. The V and J ends lost 0 bases and 4 bases, in that order; junction bases with no gene match: 14. The CDR3 consists of 19 residues. The CDR3: CATSDLGGARQGRYNEQFF. Here the CDR3 DNA reads TGTGCCACCAGTGATTTGGGGGGAGCTAGACAGGGACGTTACAATGAGCAGTTCTTC.